The 9 T cell receptor beta chains in this list originate from one sample, sequenced in a study of PD-L1 blockade in urothelial cancer. Some clones are missing from TCRdb's copy, which holds only in-frame ones; the method was immunoSEQ multiplex PCR. The sample shows roughly 100,000 clones, approximately 85% of them seen only once. The input for sequencing was PBMCs, taken around atezolizumab (anti-PD-L1) treatment. These receptors originate from a man over 45 with urothelial cancer.

The rearrangement joins TRBV13 to TRBJ1-3; D gene ambiguous. The V gene lost 3 bases and the J gene lost 9 bases, with 15 bases spanning the gap. Germline-derived CDR1 and CDR2 are PRHDT and FYEKMQ (reference sequence). CDR3 size: 14 residues. The CDR3 sequence is CASSFAVGGSTIYF. The CDR3, as DNA: TGTGCCAGCAGCTTTGCGGTTGGAGGCAGCACCATATATTTT.

The chain is built from TRBV11-2 and TRBJ2-2; D is ambiguous. CDR3 length: 11 amino acids. V was trimmed by 4 bases and J by 6 bases, leaving 3 bases between them. CDR1 SGHAT and CDR2 FQNNGV come from the germline V gene. The CDR3 DNA follows: TGTGCCAGCAGCTCTTCCGGGGAGCTGTTTTTT. It yields the protein CASSSSGELFF.

This clone is a singleton in its sample. The chain combines TRBV5-1 with TRBJ2-1; 7 bases fit TRBD2. After removal of 0 bases from V and 4 bases from J, the junction contained 7 bases not matched to a gene. The CDR3 spans 16 residues. Per germline, CDR1 SGHRS and CDR2 YFSETQ. CDR3 DNA: TGCGCCAGCAGCTTGGCCGGGGCTAGCGGATACAATGAGCAGTTCTTC. This gives the protein CASSLAGASGYNEQFF.

The chain is built from TRBV6-1 and TRBJ1-5; 9 nucleotides align to TRBD1. This CDR3 has 17 residues. The V gene end was trimmed by 1 base and the J gene end by 7 bases; junction bases not matched to a gene: 11. Germline values: CDR1 MNHNS, CDR2 SASEGT. CDR3 amino acids: CASSEVGWDRDLQPQHF. The CDR3 region has the DNA TGTGCCAGCAGTGAAGTTGGATGGGACAGGGACCTCCAGCCCCAGCATTTT.

The chain links TRBV11-2 to TRBJ2-2; 11 nucleotides match TRBD2. With 6 bases clipped from V and 7 bases from J, the junction kept 13 bases outside the gene matches. Germline lookup yields CDR1 SGHAT and CDR2 FQNNGV. The length of the CDR3 is 17 residues. The CDR3 protein is CASRTARLAGRVGELFF. The CDR3 bases are TGTGCCAGCAGAACCGCGAGACTAGCGGGAAGGGTCGGGGAGCTGTTTTTT. Full variable domain (outside the CDR3, taken from reference TRBV11-2 and TRBJ2-2): EAGVAQSPRYKIIEKRQSVAFWCNPISGHATLYWYQQILGQGPKLLIQFQNNGVVDDSQLPKDRFSAERLKGVDSTLKIQPAKLEDSAVYLCASRTARLAGRVGELFFGEGSRLTVL.

The CDR3 DNA follows: TGTGCCAGCTCAACCAGGCAGGACACCGGGGAGCTGTTTTTT. This codes for CASSTRQDTGELFF. The chain couples TRBV18 to TRBJ2-2; no clear D gene. Trimming took off 5 bases at V and 3 bases at J, with 10 bases between the two ends. The CDR3 is made up of 14 amino acids. The germline V gene has CDR1 KGHSH and CDR2 LQKENI.

The rearrangement uses TRBV5-6 and TRBJ1-6, with TRBD1 matching 9 bases. Germline trimming cut 3 bases from V and 8 bases from J; bases unmatched to any gene: 3. Germline V gives CDR1 SGHDT, CDR2 YYEEEE. The CDR3 has 14 residues. DNA of the CDR3: TGTGCCAGCAGCTCCCGGGACAGGGATTCACCCCTCCACTTT. Amino acid sequence: CASSSRDRDSPLHF. Using reference TRBV5-6 and TRBJ1-6 for the parts outside the CDR3, the full variable domain is DAGVTQSPTHLIKTRGQQVTLRCSPKSGHDTVSWYQQALGQGPQFIFQYYEEEERQRGNFPDRFSGHQFPNYSSELNVNALLLGDSALYLCASSSRDRDSPLHFGNGTRLTVT.

This clone showed up just a few times. The chain employs TRBV30 and TRBJ2-7, with 7 bases that match TRBD1. The CDR3 length is 11 residues. With 5 bases clipped from V and 5 bases from J, the junction kept 3 bases outside the gene matches. CDR1 is GTSNPN, CDR2 SVGIG, per germline (reference sequence). CDR3 protein: CAWYDRDEQYF. CDR3 DNA: TGTGCCTGGTACGACAGGGACGAGCAGTACTTC.

DNA of the CDR3: TGTGCCAGCACCGCGGGGACAGGGACCTACGAGCAGTACTTC. Its protein is CASTAGTGTYEQYF. The rearrangement links TRBV7-9 to TRBJ2-7; TRBD1 aligns across 9 bases. This CDR3 contains 14 residues. Germline values: CDR1 SEHNR, CDR2 FQNEAQ (reference sequence). Trimming took 7 bases from V and 2 from J; bases not matched to a gene: 6.